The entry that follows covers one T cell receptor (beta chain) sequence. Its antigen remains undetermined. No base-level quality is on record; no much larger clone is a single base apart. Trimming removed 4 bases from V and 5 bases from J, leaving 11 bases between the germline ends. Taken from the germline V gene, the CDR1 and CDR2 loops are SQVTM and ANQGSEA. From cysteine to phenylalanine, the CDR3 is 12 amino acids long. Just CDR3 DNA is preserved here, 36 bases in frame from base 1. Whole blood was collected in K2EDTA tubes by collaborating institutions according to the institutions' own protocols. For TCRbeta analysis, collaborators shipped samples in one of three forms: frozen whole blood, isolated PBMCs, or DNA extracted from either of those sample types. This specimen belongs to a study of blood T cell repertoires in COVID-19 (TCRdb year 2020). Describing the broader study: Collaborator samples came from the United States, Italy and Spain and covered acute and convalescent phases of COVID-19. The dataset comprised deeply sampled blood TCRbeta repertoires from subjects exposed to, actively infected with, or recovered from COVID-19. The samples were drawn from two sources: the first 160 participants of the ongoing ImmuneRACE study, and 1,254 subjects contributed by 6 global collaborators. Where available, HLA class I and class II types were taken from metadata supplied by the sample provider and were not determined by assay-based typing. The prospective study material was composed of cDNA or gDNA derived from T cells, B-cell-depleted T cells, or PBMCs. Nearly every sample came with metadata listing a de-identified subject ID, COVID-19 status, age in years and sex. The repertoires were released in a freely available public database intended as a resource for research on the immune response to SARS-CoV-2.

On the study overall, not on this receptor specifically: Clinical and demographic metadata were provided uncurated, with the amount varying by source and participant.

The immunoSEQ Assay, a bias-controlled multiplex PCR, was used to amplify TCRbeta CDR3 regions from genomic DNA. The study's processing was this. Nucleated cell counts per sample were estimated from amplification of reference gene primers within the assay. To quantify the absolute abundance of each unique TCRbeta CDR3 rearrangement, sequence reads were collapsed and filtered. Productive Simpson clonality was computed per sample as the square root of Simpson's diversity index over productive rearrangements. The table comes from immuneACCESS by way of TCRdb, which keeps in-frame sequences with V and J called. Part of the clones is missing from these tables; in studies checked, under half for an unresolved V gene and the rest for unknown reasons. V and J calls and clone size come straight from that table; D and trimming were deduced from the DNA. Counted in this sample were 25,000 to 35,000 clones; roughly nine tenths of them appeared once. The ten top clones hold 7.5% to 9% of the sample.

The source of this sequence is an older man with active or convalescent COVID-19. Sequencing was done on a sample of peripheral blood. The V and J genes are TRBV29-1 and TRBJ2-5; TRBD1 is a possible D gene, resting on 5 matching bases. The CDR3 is CSVVPRAETQYF. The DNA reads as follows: TGCAGCGTTGTACCCAGGGCGGAGACCCAGTACTTC.